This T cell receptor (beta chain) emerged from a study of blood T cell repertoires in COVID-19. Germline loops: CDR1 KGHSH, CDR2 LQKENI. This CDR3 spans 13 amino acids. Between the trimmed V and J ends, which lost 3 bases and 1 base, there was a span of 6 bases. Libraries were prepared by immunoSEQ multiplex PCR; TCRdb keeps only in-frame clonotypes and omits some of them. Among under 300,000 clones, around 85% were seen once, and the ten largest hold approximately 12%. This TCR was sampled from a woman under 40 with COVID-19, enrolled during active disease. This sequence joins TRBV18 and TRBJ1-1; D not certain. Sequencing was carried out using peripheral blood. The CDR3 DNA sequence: TGTGCCAGCTCACCTCAGAAGAACACTGAAGCTTTCTTT. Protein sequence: CASSPQKNTEAFF. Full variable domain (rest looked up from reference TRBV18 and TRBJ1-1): NAGVMQNPRHLVRRRGQEARLRCSPMKGHSHVYWYRQLPEEGLKFMVYLQKENIIDESGMPKERFSAEFPKEGPSILRIQQVVRGDSAAYFCASSPQKNTEAFFGQGTRLTVV.